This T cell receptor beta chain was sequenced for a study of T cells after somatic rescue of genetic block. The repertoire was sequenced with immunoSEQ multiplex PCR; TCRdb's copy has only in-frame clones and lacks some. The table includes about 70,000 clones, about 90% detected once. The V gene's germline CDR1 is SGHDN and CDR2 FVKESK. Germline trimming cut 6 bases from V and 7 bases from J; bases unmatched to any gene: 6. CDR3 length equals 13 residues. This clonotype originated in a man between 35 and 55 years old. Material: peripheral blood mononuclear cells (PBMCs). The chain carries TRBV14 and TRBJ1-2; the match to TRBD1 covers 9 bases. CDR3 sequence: CASRLQGASGYTF. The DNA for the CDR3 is TGTGCCAGCAGATTACAGGGGGCGTCTGGCTACACCTTC.